This passage covers 12 T cell receptor beta chains from one sample sequenced in a study of identical twins. From the 5' RACE reads, TCRdb called clonotypes with MiXCR, one entry per CDR3 protein. The sample records roughly 570,000 distinct CDR3 sequences, over 8.5% being singletons. These records were also assigned to another study, of yellow fever vaccine responses in identical twins.

Sequenced input: PBMCs. Receptors originate from a woman between 18 and 29 years old in good health.

This clonotype was picked up a small number of times. V usage is TRBV13 and J usage is TRBJ1-1; TRBD1 might be the D (6 bases). The CDR3 has 16 amino acids. Germline CDR1 is PRHDT and CDR2 is FYEKMQ (reference sequence). V was cut by 1 base and J by 4 bases, with 16 bases left in between. CDR3 DNA sequence: TGTGCCAGCAGCTTAGTATCGGGGGGCGCGGGCACTGAAGCTTTCTTT. Residues: CASSLVSGGAGTEAFF.

This clonotype occurred a few times. This chain joins TRBV19 and TRBJ2-1; 7 bases are shared with TRBD2. The germline gives CDR1 LNHDA, CDR2 SQIVND (reference sequence). V lost 8 bases to trimming and J lost 3 bases; unmatched junction nucleotides: 7. CDR3 length: 14 amino acids. The DNA for the CDR3 is TGTGCCAGTCGTCCTAGCGGTGTCTACAATGAGCAGTTCTTC. Protein sequence: CASRPSGVYNEQFF.

This clonotype was counted ten times or more. The gene calls are TRBV20-1 and TRBJ1-1; 8 nucleotides match TRBD1. The CDR3 is 15 amino acids. CDR1 and CDR2 from the germline V gene are DFQATT and SNEGSKA (reference sequence). Trimming took 4 bases from V and 5 from J; bases not matched to a gene: 12. CDR3 sequence (DNA): TGCAGTGCTACCCCGGACAGGGCCGGACCTACTGAAGCTTTCTTT. Encoded protein: CSATPDRAGPTEAFF.

V usage is TRBV9 and J usage is TRBJ2-5; D is perhaps TRBD1 or TRBD2 (5 bases each). The CDR3 loop spans 17 amino acids. V was cut by 4 bases and J by 2 bases, with 21 bases left in between. CDR1 and CDR2 from the germline V gene are SGDLS and YYNGEE. The CDR3 nucleotides read TGTGCCAGCAGCCCCCGGAACGAGGGGAAAAAACAAGAGACCCAGTACTTC. Translation: CASSPRNEGKKQETQYF.

The chain recombines TRBV4-3 with TRBJ2-2; D possibly corresponds to TRBD2 (6 bases). Trimming removed 0 bases from V and 1 base from J, with 9 bases in between. CDR1 and CDR2 from the germline V gene are LGHNA and YSLEER. This CDR3 spans 16 amino acids. The CDR3 loop is CASSQDRRENTGELFF. The CDR3 nucleotides read TGCGCCAGCAGCCAAGATCGGCGGGAGAACACCGGGGAGCTGTTTTTT.

This clonotype was detected many times. The rearrangement links TRBV4-1 to TRBJ2-7, with 10 positions matching TRBD1. After removal of 4 bases from V and 1 base from J, the junction contained 4 bases not matched to a gene. CDR1 MGHRA and CDR2 YSYEKL come from the germline V gene. The CDR3 contains 15 residues. The CDR3 is CASSPGTGVSYEQYF. CDR3 coding DNA: TGCGCCAGCAGCCCCGGGACAGGGGTATCCTACGAGCAGTACTTC.

The J gene is TRBJ2-5, the V gene TRBV7-9, with TRBD2 as a possible D gene (6 bases). The CDR3 covers 15 residues. The germline V gene has CDR1 SEHNR and CDR2 FQNEAQ (reference sequence). V lost 6 bases, J lost 1 base, and 15 bases lay in between. The CDR3 DNA reads as TGTGCCAGCAGATCGATCTGGGGGGTCCAAGAGACCCAGTACTTC. It specifies CASRSIWGVQETQYF.

The CDR3 bases are TGTGCCAGCAGTTGGGGAAGGAACACCGGGGAGCTGTTTTTT. Translating it yields CASSWGRNTGELFF. The chain joins TRBV6-5 to TRBJ2-2; D ambiguous. Germline CDR1 reads MNHEY; CDR2 reads SVGAGI. The germline V and J ends were trimmed by 4 bases and 1 base, with 7 bases remaining between them. CDR3 length: 14 amino acids.

This clonotype was observed many times. As DNA, the CDR3 is TGTGCCATCAGCCCGTCGGGGACAGGGTTTGAGACCCAGTACTTC. Its translation is CAISPSGTGFETQYF. V usage is TRBV10-3 and J usage is TRBJ2-5; 9 nucleotides match TRBD1. J lost 5 bases, V lost 6 bases, and 10 bases had no gene match. Germline CDR1 ENHRY, CDR2 SYGVKD. The length of the CDR3 is 15 residues.

The chain links TRBV7-3 to TRBJ2-5; D not resolved. CDR3 length equals 18 residues. V dropped 0 bases and J dropped 4 bases, with 21 bases sitting between them. CDR1 and CDR2 (germline): SGHTA, FQGTGA. The CDR3 DNA reads as TGTGCCAGCAGCTTAACGTTTGTTAACGTTTGTTCGGGAGAGACCCAGTACTTC. Translation gives CASSLTFVNVCSGETQYF.

Many counts were recorded for this clonotype. The chain uses TRBV7-9 and TRBJ2-3; 7 positions match TRBD1. The V gene end was trimmed by 6 bases and the J gene end by 2 bases; junction bases not matched to a gene: 5. The CDR3 extends over 14 amino acids. Germline V lookup: CDR1 SEHNR, CDR2 FQNEAQ (reference sequence). CDR3 in DNA: TGTGCCAGCAGTTGGGACAGTCCCACAGATACGCAGTATTTT. Translated, it gives CASSWDSPTDTQYF.

This clonotype turned up a few times. The chain links TRBV20-1 to TRBJ2-3; 10 positions agree with TRBD2. Germline CDR1 reads DFQATT; CDR2 reads SNEGSKA (reference sequence). CDR3 length: 16 amino acids. J lost 3 bases, V lost 5 bases, and 11 bases had no gene match. The CDR3 region is CSASSIAGGLTDTQYF. The CDR3 DNA is TGCAGTGCTTCCTCTATAGCGGGGGGTCTGACAGATACGCAGTATTTT.